This T cell receptor (beta chain) was captured in a study of T cell responses to AZD1222 COVID-19 vaccine. Study conclusions and caveats: Donors were largely white British and mainly female; clonal diversity was possibly underestimated. Sampled repertoires all dated from after the peak T cell response. Elevations in Spike-specific TCR breadth and depth followed administration of two AZD1222 doses. Unmutated regions of variants are reportedly targeted by nearly half of spike-specific TCRs.

As to this clone: As yet, its antigen is unknown.

Trimming shortened V by 2 bases and J by 5 bases, and 13 bases separated the two germline ends. This CDR3 is 14 amino acids long. CDR1 is SGHKS, CDR2 YYEKEE, per germline (reference sequence). Generated by immunoSEQ multiplex PCR, the TCRdb table keeps only in-frame clones and is missing some. The table includes over 150,000 clones, roughly 87% detected once. The sequences come from peripheral blood, collected 28 days after the second AZD1222 dose. The source of this sequence is an adult who received the AZD1222 COVID-19 vaccine. The V gene is TRBV5-5, the J gene TRBJ2-5, with D possibly matching TRBD2 (6 bases). The CDR3 DNA reads as TGTGCCAGCAGCTTAGGGCCGGGAGACGAGACCCAGTACTTC. Protein: CASSLGPGDETQYF.